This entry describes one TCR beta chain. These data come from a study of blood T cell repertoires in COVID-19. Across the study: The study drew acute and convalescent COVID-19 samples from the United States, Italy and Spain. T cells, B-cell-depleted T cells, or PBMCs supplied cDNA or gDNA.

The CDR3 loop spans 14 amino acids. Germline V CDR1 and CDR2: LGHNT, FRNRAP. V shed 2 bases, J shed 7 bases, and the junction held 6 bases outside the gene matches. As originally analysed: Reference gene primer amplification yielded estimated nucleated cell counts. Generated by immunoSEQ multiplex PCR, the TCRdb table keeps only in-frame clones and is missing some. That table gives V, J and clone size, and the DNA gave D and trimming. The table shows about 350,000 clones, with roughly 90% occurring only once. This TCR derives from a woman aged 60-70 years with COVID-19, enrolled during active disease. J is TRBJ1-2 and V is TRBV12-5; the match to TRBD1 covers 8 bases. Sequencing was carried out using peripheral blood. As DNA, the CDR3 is TGTGCTAGTGGTTTGATGACAGGGGTCGGTGGCTACACCTTC. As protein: CASGLMTGVGGYTF.